This paragraph reports one T cell receptor (beta chain). Its antigen is not known. This CDR3 region has 16 residues. V shed 1 base, J shed 4 bases, and the junction held 9 bases outside the gene matches. Germline CDR1 MNHEY, CDR2 SMNVEV (reference sequence). These data belong to a study of CD8 T cells in ankylosing spondylitis. General study results and limits: Earlier studies detected some motif variants in reactive arthritis synovial fluid and blood. A TCR beta motif made of fewer than ten highly homologous variants seemed typical of ankylosing spondylitis blood. Disease-linked clones reportedly concentrated significantly in matched ankylosing spondylitis synovial fluid.

Quantitative molecular-barcoded 5'-RACE generated the TCR beta libraries. MiXCR was run by TCRdb on the 5' RACE reads, yielding one entry per CDR3 protein. The data contain 350,000 to 400,000 distinct CDR3 sequences, approximately 22% of them singletons. Source material: blood, either unsorted or a sorted T cell fraction (not recorded which). This clonotype originated in a male donor with ankylosing spondylitis or in good health (not recorded which). The chain joins TRBV27 to TRBJ2-7, with 8 bases aligning to TRBD1. CDR3 sequence reads: CASSLWGRQGPYEQYF. The DNA of the CDR3 is TGTGCCAGCAGTTTATGGGGTCGACAGGGGCCTTACGAGCAGTACTTC.